These T cell receptor beta chains were read from a single sample in a study of blood T cell repertoires in COVID-19. Generated by immunoSEQ multiplex PCR, the TCRdb table keeps only in-frame clones and is missing some. This sample has approximately 250,000 clones; around 85% occur once, and the top ten carry approximately 9.1%. Sequenced: PBMCs or T cells enriched from blood (not recorded which). The receptor source for this set is a woman in her forties or fifties with acute COVID-19. The CDR3 runs from the conserved cysteine through the conserved F or W. D genes are given only for firm matches. Rows may omit the clone size; those that give it use once, few, many or a size class.

>TRBJ1-1|14|.|.|TRBV10-3
CAISETGLNTEAFF
TGTGCCATCAGTGAGACAGGATTGAACACTGAAGCTTTCTTT
>TRBJ1-4|14|TRBD1|.|TRBV7-2
CASSLEGGKEKLFF
TGTGCCAGCAGCTTAGAAGGGGGCAAGGAAAAACTGTTTTTT
>TRBJ2-7|16|.|.|TRBV10-1
CAIATRGTFKAYEQYF
TGCGCCATCGCGACCAGGGGGACTTTCAAGGCCTACGAGCAGTACTTC
>TRBJ2-7|14|.|.|TRBV5-1
CASTTTTGSYEQYF
TGCGCCAGCACCACAACCACAGGGTCCTACGAGCAGTACTTC
>TRBJ1-2|18|TRBD1|.|TRBV4-3
CASSQTLGQGANLYGYTF
TGCGCCAGCAGCCAAACCCTCGGACAGGGGGCAAACCTATATGGCTACACCTTC
>TRBJ2-7|16|TRBD2|.|TRBV5-6
CASSPGGLTPTYEQYF
TGTGCCAGCAGCCCGGGAGGATTGACACCCACCTACGAGCAGTACTTC
>TRBJ2-6|18|TRBD2|few|TRBV5-4
CASSLDLAGVPGANVLTF
TGTGCCAGCAGCTTGGACCTAGCGGGGGTCCCTGGGGCCAACGTCCTGACTTTC
>TRBJ1-1|11|.|.|TRBV20-1
CSAYKNTEAFF
TGCAGTGCTTACAAGAACACTGAAGCTTTCTTT
>TRBJ1-5|16|TRBD1|.|TRBV6-2/TRBV6-3
CASSYSTGGPNQPQHF
TGTGCCAGCAGTTACTCGACAGGGGGCCCCAATCAGCCCCAGCATTTT
>TRBJ1-2|14|TRBD1|once|TRBV19
CASSVDRGNYGYTF
TGTGCCAGTAGTGTTGACAGGGGAAACTATGGCTACACCTTC
>TRBJ2-4|15|TRBD1|few|TRBV6-2/TRBV6-3
CASSRQGGAKNIQYF
TGTGCCAGCAGTAGACAGGGTGGGGCCAAAAACATTCAGTACTTC
>TRBJ2-7|15|TRBD2|.|TRBV19
CASSVAGTRGYEQYF
TGTGCCAGTAGTGTCGCCGGGACTAGAGGGTACGAGCAGTACTTC
>TRBJ2-5|14|.|.|TRBV5-1
CASSSGVPGETQYF
TGCGCCAGCAGCTCAGGGGTCCCGGGGGAGACCCAGTACTTC
>TRBJ1-1|14|.|.|TRBV4-1
CASSQDPSNTEAFF
TGCGCCAGCAGCCAAGACCCATCGAACACTGAAGCTTTCTTT
>TRBJ1-6|16|.|once|TRBV4-3
CASSQGADRDNSPLHF
TGCGCCAGCAGCCAAGGTGCGGACAGAGATAATTCACCCCTCCACTTT
>TRBJ1-6|17|TRBD1|.|TRBV7-8
CASSPGQGRSYNSPLHF
TGTGCCAGCAGCCCCGGACAGGGAAGGTCCTATAATTCACCCCTCCACTTT
>TRBJ1-1|13|.|.|TRBV7-3
CASSAEGPTEAFF
TGTGCCAGCAGCGCTGAGGGTCCCACTGAAGCTTTCTTT
>TRBJ2-5|14|.|few|TRBV3-1/TRBV3-2
CASSRIQGQETQYF
TGTGCCAGCAGCCGGATTCAGGGCCAAGAGACCCAGTACTTC
>TRBJ1-2|12|.|once|TRBV19
CASSIRGTDYTF
TGTGCCAGTAGTATAAGGGGGACGGATTACACCTTC
>TRBJ1-1|14|TRBD1|few|TRBV30
CAWTMGQLNTEAFF
TGTGCCTGGACTATGGGACAGTTGAACACTGAAGCTTTCTTT
>TRBJ2-7|14|.|.|TRBV6-6
CAIRDSGGPYEQYF
TGTGCCATCCGGGACTCCGGGGGGCCCTACGAGCAGTACTTC
>TRBJ1-2|12|.|.|TRBV30
CAWSGTSYGYTF
TGTGCCTGGAGTGGGACTTCCTATGGCTACACCTTC
>TRBJ1-1|13|TRBD1|few|TRBV12-3/TRBV12-4
CASSRTGRNEAFF
TGTGCCAGCAGTCGGACAGGGCGGAATGAAGCTTTCTTT
>TRBJ2-7|17|TRBD2|.|TRBV5-8
CASSPHLGGKGAGEQYF
TGTGCCAGCAGCCCCCATTTGGGGGGGAAGGGTGCGGGGGAGCAGTACTTC
>TRBJ1-2|12|TRBD1|.|TRBV6-5
CASTGTGVGYTF
TGTGCCAGCACGGGGACAGGGGTTGGCTACACCTTC
>TRBJ1-2|14|TRBD1|.|TRBV5-4
CASSGDRGLNGYTF
TGTGCCAGCAGCGGGGACAGGGGGCTAAATGGCTACACCTTC
>TRBJ1-1|14|TRBD1|.|TRBV3-1/TRBV3-2
CASTQGGARTEAFF
TGTGCCAGCACCCAGGGGGGGGCGCGAACTGAAGCTTTCTTT
>TRBJ1-2|15|.|few|TRBV27
CASMDRPTGEGGYTF
TGTGCCAGCATGGACCGTCCGACAGGAGAGGGTGGCTACACCTTC
>TRBJ1-1|14|TRBD1|.|TRBV30
CAWRHRDRHTEAFF
TGTGCCTGGAGGCACCGGGACAGGCACACTGAAGCTTTCTTT
>TRBJ2-3|14|.|.|TRBV7-2
CASSFQGPADTQYF
TGTGCCAGCAGTTTCCAGGGGCCCGCAGATACGCAGTATTTT
>TRBJ1-2|16|TRBD1|.|TRBV7-9
CASSYLPDRGFHGYTF
TGTGCCAGCAGCTACCTCCCGGACAGGGGTTTCCATGGCTACACCTTC
>TRBJ1-1|18|.|few|TRBV7-8
CASSLPEDRPLMNTEAFF
TGTGCCAGCAGCCTTCCGGAGGACCGACCCCTTATGAACACTGAAGCTTTCTTT
>TRBJ1-4|14|.|.|TRBV5-1
CASSLQGQHEKLFF
TGCGCCAGCAGCTTACAGGGTCAGCATGAAAAACTGTTTTTT
>TRBJ1-1|15|TRBD1|.|TRBV5-8
CASTLGQIMNTEAFF
TGTGCCAGCACCCTGGGACAGATCATGAACACTGAAGCTTTCTTT
>TRBJ1-1|17|TRBD1|.|TRBV10-1
CASRRGQGARKRPEAFF
TGCGCCAGCCGCCGTGGGCAGGGGGCGCGCAAACGCCCTGAAGCTTTCTTT
>TRBJ1-1|14|.|.|TRBV5-1
CASSLAGQNTEAFF
TGCGCCAGCAGCTTGGCCGGACAGAACACTGAAGCTTTCTTT
>TRBJ2-5|13|TRBD1|.|TRBV24-1
CATSDGTAETQYF
TGTGCCACCAGTGATGGGACAGCAGAGACCCAGTACTTC
>TRBJ1-2|14|TRBD1|.|TRBV7-2
CASSPRQGLDGYTF
TGTGCCAGCAGCCCCCGACAGGGTCTGGATGGCTACACCTTC
>TRBJ1-5|14|.|.|TRBV2
CASSGGIPGQPQHF
TGTGCCAGCAGTGGCGGGATCCCGGGTCAGCCCCAGCATTTT
>TRBJ1-4|13|.|.|TRBV6-5
CASSPRQKEKLFF
TGTGCCAGCAGTCCCCGACAGAAGGAAAAACTGTTTTTT
>TRBJ2-7|15|.|.|TRBV7-9
CASSLGAFIAYEQYF
TGTGCCAGCAGCTTAGGAGCCTTTATCGCCTACGAGCAGTACTTC
>TRBJ2-7|13|.|.|TRBV6-5
CATQKAGRYEQYF
TGTGCCACCCAGAAGGCAGGGAGGTACGAGCAGTACTTC
>TRBJ2-1|10|.|.|TRBV21-1
CAKRGNEQFF
TGTGCCAAGAGGGGGAATGAGCAGTTCTTC
>TRBJ2-4|14|TRBD1|.|TRBV7-8
CASSWRQGADIQYF
TGTGCCAGCAGCTGGCGACAGGGGGCCGACATTCAGTACTTC
>TRBJ1-1|13|TRBD1|.|TRBV12-3/TRBV12-4
CASRGDRFTEAFF
TGTGCCAGCAGGGGGGACAGATTCACTGAAGCTTTCTTT
>TRBJ2-1|14|TRBD2|once|TRBV12-5
CASGLSGGANEQFF
TGTGCTAGTGGTTTAAGCGGGGGGGCGAATGAGCAGTTCTTC
>TRBJ1-5|15|.|.|TRBV12-2
CASRKQGNSNQPQHF
TGTGCAAGTCGCAAACAGGGGAATAGCAATCAGCCCCAGCATTTT
>TRBJ1-2|12|.|.|TRBV24-1
CATSDNGYGYTF
TGTGCCACCAGTGATAACGGCTATGGCTACACCTTC
>TRBJ1-4|15|.|once|TRBV5-1
CASSLERRVHEKLFF
TGCGCCAGCAGCTTGGAGCGGCGGGTACATGAAAAACTGTTTTTT
>TRBJ2-1|10|.|.|TRBV29-1
CSVEANEQFF
TGCAGCGTTGAAGCGAATGAGCAGTTCTTC
>TRBJ1-3|16|TRBD1|.|TRBV19
CASSTLTGAAGNTIYF
TGTGCCAGTAGTACCTTGACAGGGGCCGCAGGAAACACCATATATTTT
>TRBJ2-5|18|TRBD2|.|TRBV9
CASSVAGRVAGGLETQYF
TGTGCCAGCAGCGTAGCGGGTCGGGTAGCGGGGGGGTTAGAGACCCAGTACTTC
>TRBJ1-2|14|TRBD1|once|TRBV18
CASSPGGGNYGYTF
TGTGCCAGCTCACCAGGAGGGGGCAACTATGGCTACACCTTC
>TRBJ1-1|15|.|.|TRBV9
CASSNGGLANTEAFF
TGTGCCAGCTCTAACGGGGGGTTGGCCAACACTGAAGCTTTCTTT
>TRBJ2-2|15|.|.|TRBV5-1
CASSPPDTNTGELFF
TGCGCCAGCAGCCCCCCGGACACGAACACCGGGGAGCTGTTTTTT